A single count supports the clone carrying this T cell receptor beta chain. The record originates from a study of blood T cell repertoires in COVID-19. Some clones are missing from TCRdb's copy, which holds only in-frame ones; the method was immunoSEQ multiplex PCR. The table lists some 220,000 clones, around 90% of them singletons. The CDR3 extends over 16 amino acids. Trimming cost V 4 bases and J 5 bases; bases outside gene matches: 11. Germline lookup yields CDR1 LGHNA and CDR2 YNFKEQ. Self-reported history from a screening survey and questionnaire set each donor's cohort. The sequence was collected from a woman in her twenties or thirties who had recovered from COVID-19. This rearrangement joins TRBV4-2 to TRBJ1-5; 7 nucleotides line up with TRBD1. The specimen sequenced was PBMCs or T cells enriched from blood (not recorded which). The CDR3 region has the DNA TGTGCCAGCAGCCCCTCCCGGACAGGAAGGGATCAGCCCCAGCATTTT. Protein: CASSPSRTGRDQPQHF.